What follows are 21 T cell receptor beta chains derived from one specimen sequenced in a study of cytomegalovirus exposure and HLA in healthy donors. PCR employed 60 Vbeta and 13 Jbeta primers. Assay used: immunoSEQ multiplex PCR; TCRdb lists only in-frame clones, some missing. The table lists about 160,000 clones, 80% of them singletons, with roughly 10% in the top ten. Material: PBMCs. These receptors were collected from a man in his late teens or twenties in good health and CMV-seropositive.

This rearrangement joins TRBV11-2 to TRBJ2-2; TRBD2 aligns across 10 bases. J gave up 4 bases and V 3 bases, and 5 bases lay outside the gene matches. The length of the CDR3 is 16 residues. CDR1 is SGHAT and CDR2 is FQNNGV in the germline V gene. The CDR3 sequence: CASSFLSGGVTGELFF. CDR3 DNA: TGTGCCAGCAGCTTTCTCAGCGGGGGGGTCACCGGGGAGCTGTTTTTT.

The chain is built from TRBV2 and TRBJ1-2; maybe TRBD1 (6 bases). The CDR3 is 13 amino acids. Trimming pared 7 bases from V and 4 bases from J, leaving 13 bases between. Germline CDR1 reads SNHLY; CDR2 reads FYNNEI. Here the CDR3 reads CASKLGAGYGYTF. The CDR3 DNA is TGTGCCAGCAAGCTGGGGGCTGGCTATGGCTACACCTTC.

This clone was detected a few times. The chain uses TRBV20-1 and TRBJ2-7; TRBD1 aligns across 7 bases. The CDR3 totals 10 residues. After removal of 8 bases from V and 5 bases from J, the junction contained 3 bases not matched to a gene. Germline values: CDR1 DFQATT, CDR2 SNEGSKA (reference sequence). In DNA, the CDR3 is TGCAGTATCAGGGGGAACGAGCAGTACTTC. Its translation: CSIRGNEQYF.

V usage is TRBV19 and J usage is TRBJ2-2; 7 bases map to TRBD1. The V gene's germline CDR1 is LNHDA and CDR2 SQIVND (reference sequence). Losses at the gene ends were 6 bases for V and 6 bases for J; bases not matched to a gene: 7. The CDR3 covers 14 residues. The CDR3 loop reads CASRTNRGPGELFF. The CDR3 coding sequence is TGTGCCAGTAGAACAAACAGGGGTCCCGGGGAGCTGTTTTTT.

CDR3 protein: CASSPAGTQEKLFF. Written as DNA, the CDR3 is TGTGCCAGCAGTCCCGCTGGCACACAGGAAAAACTGTTTTTT. This rearrangement joins TRBV7-9 to TRBJ1-4; D is unresolved. CDR3 length equals 14 residues. CDR1 and CDR2 (germline): SEHNR, FQNEAQ (reference sequence). Trimming shortened V by 6 bases and J by 8 bases, and 16 bases separated the two germline ends.

The chain carries TRBV29-1 and TRBJ2-1; 8 nucleotides agree with TRBD1. The CDR3 contains 14 residues. V shed 5 bases, J shed 2 bases, and the junction held 5 bases outside the gene matches. Looked up from germline, CDR1 is SQVTM and CDR2 is ANQGSEA. CDR3 DNA sequence: TGCAGCGTTCTCGGACAGGGAGCCTACAATGAGCAGTTCTTC. It translates to CSVLGQGAYNEQFF.

V usage is TRBV27 and J usage is TRBJ1-1; a possible D gene is TRBD1 (5 bases). Germline lookup yields CDR1 MNHEY and CDR2 SMNVEV (reference sequence). Deletions cut 1 base from V and 0 bases from J, with 9 bases between. There are 15 residues in the CDR3. The CDR3 loop reads CASSLYGGMNTEAFF. The CDR3 nucleotides read TGTGCCAGCAGTTTATACGGGGGGATGAACACTGAAGCTTTCTTT.

The genes are TRBV11-3 and TRBJ2-5, with D uncertain. The CDR3 loop spans 13 amino acids. Germline assignment: CDR1 SGHNT and CDR2 YENEEA. Deletions cut 8 bases from V and 5 bases from J, with 15 bases between. Here the CDR3 reads CASSVDWSETQYF. CDR3 nucleotide sequence: TGTGCCAGCTCAGTAGATTGGAGCGAGACCCAGTACTTC.

The CDR3 nucleotides are TGTGCCAGCAGGAAGGGGTACAGCAATCAGCCCCAGCATTTT. It yields the protein CASRKGYSNQPQHF. The chain uses TRBV6-1 and TRBJ1-5; TRBD1 might be the D (5 bases). Between the trimmed V and J ends, which lost 6 bases and 1 base, there was a span of 10 bases. The CDR3 consists of 14 residues. Germline CDR1 MNHNS, CDR2 SASEGT.

This clone was seen a handful of times. This rearrangement joins TRBV28 to TRBJ1-1; 7 nucleotides line up with TRBD1. The J segment lost 2 bases and the V segment lost 5 bases, leaving 14 bases of the junction unmatched. The germline V gene has CDR1 MDHEN and CDR2 SYDVKM. The CDR3 is made up of 17 amino acids. CDR3 sequence (DNA): TGTGCCAGCAGTGCCCTCACAGGGGCGGTTCCAAACACTGAAGCTTTCTTT. Translating gives CASSALTGAVPNTEAFF.

In this sample, this clone turned up once. The J gene is TRBJ2-7, the V gene TRBV7-2; 7 positions agree with TRBD2. Germline-derived CDR1 and CDR2 are SGHTA and FQGNSA. The CDR3 is 18 residues long. Germline trimming cut 1 base from V and 0 bases from J; bases unmatched to any gene: 12. The CDR3 is CASSLGLAGEISSYEQYF. CDR3 nucleotide sequence: TGTGCCAGCAGCTTAGGTCTGGCGGGGGAAATTAGCTCCTACGAGCAGTACTTC.

This clone was counted only a few times. The V and J genes are TRBV5-5 and TRBJ1-4, with D possibly TRBD1 on 6 matching bases. Trimming left V 1 base short and J 2 bases short, with 15 bases between. Germline V gene lookup returns CDR1 SGHKS and CDR2 YYEKEE (reference sequence). The CDR3 has 17 residues. The CDR3 sequence: CASSLRGKVGTNEKLFF. The CDR3 DNA is TGTGCCAGCAGCTTGAGGGGGAAGGTCGGCACTAATGAAAAACTGTTTTTT.

This clone appeared a few times. The J gene is TRBJ2-2, the V gene TRBV9; D remains ambiguous. Germline CDR1 SGDLS, CDR2 YYNGEE. The CDR3 length is 12 residues. Trimming removed 1 base at V and 8 bases at J, with 6 bases between. This CDR3 is CASSVRVGELFF. The CDR3 region has the DNA TGTGCCAGCAGCGTAAGAGTGGGGGAGCTGTTTTTT. Together with reference TRBV9 and TRBJ2-2, the CDR3 gives the full variable domain: DSGVTQTPKHLITATGQRVTLRCSPRSGDLSVYWYQQSLDQGLQFLIQYYNGEERAKGNILERFSAQQFPDLHSELNLSSLELGDSALYFCASSVRVGELFFGEGSRLTVL.

The V and J genes are TRBV4-2 and TRBJ1-1, with D possibly TRBD1 on 5 matching bases. The CDR3 sequence is 15 residues long. V gave up 2 bases and J gave up 0 bases, with 10 bases separating them. Germline CDR1 reads LGHNA; CDR2 reads YNFKEQ. CDR3 in amino acids: CASSQSDSLNTEAFF. CDR3 in DNA: TGTGCCAGCAGCCAAAGTGACAGTCTGAACACTGAAGCTTTCTTT.

This clone was recorded once. The V gene is TRBV28, the J gene TRBJ2-7; TRBD2 agrees at 12 bases. The CDR3 runs to 18 residues. Per the germline V gene, CDR1 is MDHEN and CDR2 is SYDVKM. Trimming took 7 bases from V and 7 from J; bases not matched to a gene: 20. DNA for the CDR3: TGTGCCAGCACCTTACCCCGGGGGCGACTAGCGGGAGCGGAAGAGCAGTACTTC. Protein product: CASTLPRGRLAGAEEQYF. The variable domain in full, with the rest retrieved from reference TRBV28 and TRBJ2-7, is DVKVTQSSRYLVKRTGEKVFLECVQDMDHENMFWYRQDPGLGLRLIYFSYDVKMKEKGDIPEGYSVSREKKERFSLILESASTNQTSMYLCASTLPRGRLAGAEEQYFGPGTRLTVT.

This rearrangement joins TRBV6-1 to TRBJ1-5; 8 nucleotides agree with TRBD1. This CDR3 spans 15 amino acids. V gave up 7 bases and J gave up 0 bases; unmatched junction bases: 5. CDR1 is MNHNS and CDR2 is SASEGT in the germline V gene. The CDR3 bases are TGTGCCAGCACCCCAGGGGGCGGTAGCAATCAGCCCCAGCATTTT. Protein product: CASTPGGGSNQPQHF.

With respect to this clone: At one of its ends the junction is not consistent with the germline gene, which may arise from a read error. J is TRBJ2-7 and V is TRBV7-2; D is undetermined. Germline V lookup: CDR1 SGHTA, CDR2 FQGNSA. The CDR3 totals 17 residues. The CDR3 loop reads CASSSRLGGFTAYGQYF. DNA for the CDR3: TGTGCCAGCAGCTCACGGCTAGGTGGCTTCACCGCCTACGGGCAGTACTTC.

This rearrangement joins TRBV19 to TRBJ2-2; D remains ambiguous. CDR3 length: 15 amino acids. Trimming shortened V by 1 base and J by 4 bases, and 10 bases separated the two germline ends. Germline CDR1 is LNHDA and CDR2 is SQIVND (reference sequence). The chain's CDR3 is CASSIVPGRTGELFF. The CDR3 bases are TGTGCCAGTAGTATAGTGCCAGGCCGCACCGGGGAGCTGTTTTTT.

J is TRBJ1-2 and V is TRBV25-1; tentatively, D is TRBD1 (6 bases). This CDR3 region has 15 residues. Per germline, CDR1 MGHDK and CDR2 SYGVNS. V gave up 3 bases and J gave up 5 bases, with 16 bases separating them. CDR3 protein: CASSDFAGGGYGYTF. CDR3 in DNA: TGTGCCAGCAGTGATTTTGCGGGGGGCGGGTATGGCTACACCTTC.

Only one count was recorded for this clone. The V gene is TRBV7-2, the J gene TRBJ2-5; D uncertain. Germline CDR1 SGHTA, CDR2 FQGNSA. The CDR3 is made up of 13 amino acids. The V end lost 1 base, the J end lost 5 bases, and 8 bases lay between the germline ends. The CDR3 DNA reads as TGTGCCAGCAGCTTAGGTAGTCGGGAGACCCAGTACTTC. Encoded protein: CASSLGSRETQYF.

The rearrangement joins TRBV30 to TRBJ1-1; D gene unclear. CDR1 is GTSNPN, CDR2 SVGIG, per germline (reference sequence). The CDR3 is made up of 14 amino acids. Trimming shortened V by 0 bases and J by 1 base, and 9 bases separated the two germline ends. CDR3 sequence (DNA): TGTGCCTGGAGTGTAGGCCCGGGGAACACTGAAGCTTTCTTT. Protein: CAWSVGPGNTEAFF.